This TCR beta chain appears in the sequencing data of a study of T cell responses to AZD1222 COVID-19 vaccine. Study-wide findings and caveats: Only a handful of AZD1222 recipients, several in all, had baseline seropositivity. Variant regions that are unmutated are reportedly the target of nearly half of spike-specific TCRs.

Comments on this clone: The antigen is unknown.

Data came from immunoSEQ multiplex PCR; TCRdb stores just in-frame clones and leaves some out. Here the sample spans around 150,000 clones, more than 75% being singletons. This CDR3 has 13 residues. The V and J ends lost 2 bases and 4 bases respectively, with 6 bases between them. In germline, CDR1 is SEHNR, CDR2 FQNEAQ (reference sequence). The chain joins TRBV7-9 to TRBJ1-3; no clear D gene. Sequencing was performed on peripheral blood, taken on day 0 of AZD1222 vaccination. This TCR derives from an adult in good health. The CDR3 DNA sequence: TGTGCCAGCAGCTTACGCAAGGGAAACACCATATATTTT. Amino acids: CASSLRKGNTIYF.